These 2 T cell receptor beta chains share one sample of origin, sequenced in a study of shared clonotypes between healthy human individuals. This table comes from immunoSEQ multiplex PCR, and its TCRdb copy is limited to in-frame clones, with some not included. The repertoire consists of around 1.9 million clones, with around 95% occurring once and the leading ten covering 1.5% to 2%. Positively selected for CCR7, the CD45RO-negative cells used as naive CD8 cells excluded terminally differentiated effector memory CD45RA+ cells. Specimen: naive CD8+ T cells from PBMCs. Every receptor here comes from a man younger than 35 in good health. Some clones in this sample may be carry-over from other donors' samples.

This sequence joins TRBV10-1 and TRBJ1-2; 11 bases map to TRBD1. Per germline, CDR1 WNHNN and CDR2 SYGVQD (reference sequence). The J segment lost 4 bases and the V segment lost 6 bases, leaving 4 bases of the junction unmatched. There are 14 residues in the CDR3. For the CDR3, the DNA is TGCGCCAGCAGACCGGGACAGGGGGTCTATGGCTACACCTTC. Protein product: CASRPGQGVYGYTF.

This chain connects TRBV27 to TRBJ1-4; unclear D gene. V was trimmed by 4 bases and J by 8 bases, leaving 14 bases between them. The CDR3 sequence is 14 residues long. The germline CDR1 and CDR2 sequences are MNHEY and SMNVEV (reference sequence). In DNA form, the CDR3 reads TGTGCCAGCAGTTCATCGACGGGGAGAGAAAAACTGTTTTTT. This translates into CASSSSTGREKLFF.